This T cell receptor (beta chain) was captured by sequencing in a study of blood T cell repertoires in COVID-19. As originally analysed: Using reference gene primer amplification, nucleated cell counts were estimated. Repertoires were generated with immunoSEQ multiplex PCR, while TCRdb's copy carries only in-frame clones and drops some. Clone size and the V and J calls come from that table; the DNA yielded D and trimming. Here the sample spans some 100,000 clones, 90% being singletons. Trimming cost V 2 bases and J 2 bases; bases outside gene matches: 12. This CDR3 is 17 amino acids long. Germline V gives CDR1 MNHEY, CDR2 SMNVEV (reference sequence).

Sequenced: peripheral blood. The source of this sequence is a man between 50 and 59 years old with acute or convalescent COVID-19. The chain is built from TRBV27 and TRBJ2-7; TRBD1 agrees at 7 bases. This CDR3 is CASSLRSPGRGTYEQYF. The CDR3 bases are TGTGCCAGCAGTTTAAGAAGCCCGGGCAGGGGGACCTACGAGCAGTACTTC.